Below are 14 T cell receptor beta chains sequenced from a single sample in a study of T cell responses to AZD1222 COVID-19 vaccine. Some clones are missing from TCRdb's copy, which holds only in-frame ones; the method was immunoSEQ multiplex PCR. The repertoire includes around 100,000 clones, around nine tenths of them detected once, and more than 15% sits in the top ten. Sequenced here: peripheral blood, sampled on day 0 of AZD1222 vaccination. Every receptor here comes from an adult in good health.

The genes are TRBV27 and TRBJ2-5; 10 nucleotides agree with TRBD1. The V gene end was trimmed by 6 bases and the J gene end by 7 bases; junction bases not matched to a gene: 8. This CDR3 spans 14 amino acids. Germline assignment: CDR1 MNHEY and CDR2 SMNVEV (reference sequence). CDR3 nucleotides: TGTGCCAGCAGAAGGACAGGGGGAACGGGGACCCAGTACTTC. Its protein is CASRRTGGTGTQYF.

The chain carries TRBV6-5 and TRBJ1-1, with D tentatively TRBD1 (6 bases). The V gene lost 6 bases and the J gene lost 1 base, with 12 bases spanning the gap. Germline assignment: CDR1 MNHEY and CDR2 SVGAGI. This CDR3 is built from 14 residues. The CDR3 loop reads CASRDLTGNTEAFF. Written as DNA, the CDR3 is TGTGCCAGCAGAGACTTGACAGGGAACACTGAAGCTTTCTTT.

The chain couples TRBV11-2 to TRBJ1-1; D is unresolved. Deletions cut 4 bases from V and 9 bases from J, with 12 bases between. Germline-derived CDR1 and CDR2 are SGHAT and FQNNGV. This CDR3 has 12 residues. The CDR3 protein is CASSSRGDKAFF. CDR3 in DNA: TGTGCCAGCAGCTCTCGGGGAGATAAAGCTTTCTTT.

The chain combines TRBV19 with TRBJ1-1, with TRBD1 identical over 7 bases. Germline values: CDR1 LNHDA, CDR2 SQIVND (reference sequence). J lost 1 base, V lost 8 bases, and 4 bases had no gene match. The CDR3 totals 13 residues. The CDR3 sequence is CASSTGRNTEAFF. CDR3 bases: TGTGCCAGTTCGACAGGGAGGAACACTGAAGCTTTCTTT.

The rearrangement joins TRBV6-4 to TRBJ1-5; possible D gene TRBD1, 5 bases. CDR1 is MRHNA, CDR2 SNTAGT, per germline. The CDR3 covers 14 residues. V was shortened by 3 bases and J by 7 bases, with 13 bases between the two germline ends. The CDR3 loop reads CASSERSGQQPQHF. The CDR3 DNA reads as TGTGCCAGCAGTGAGAGGTCGGGGCAGCAGCCCCAGCATTTT.

The rearrangement links TRBV28 to TRBJ1-1; no definite D call. Between the trimmed V and J ends, which lost 5 bases and 2 bases, there was a span of 15 bases. CDR1 and CDR2 (germline): MDHEN, SYDVKM. The length of the CDR3 is 15 residues. The CDR3 loop is CASSRTHLVNTEAFF. CDR3 sequence (DNA): TGTGCCAGCAGTAGGACCCATTTAGTCAACACTGAAGCTTTCTTT. The variable domain in full, completed from reference TRBV28 and TRBJ1-1, reads DVKVTQSSRYLVKRTGEKVFLECVQDMDHENMFWYRQDPGLGLRLIYFSYDVKMKEKGDIPEGYSVSREKKERFSLILESASTNQTSMYLCASSRTHLVNTEAFFGQGTRLTVV.

The chain uses TRBV7-2 and TRBJ1-2; D perhaps matches TRBD1 (5 bases). V lost 6 bases to trimming and J lost 1 base, with 9 bases between them. Germline V lookup: CDR1 SGHTA, CDR2 FQGNSA. The CDR3 is made up of 13 amino acids. This CDR3 reads CASRRGDNYGYTF. DNA for the CDR3: TGTGCCAGCAGGCGGGGGGATAACTATGGCTACACCTTC.

V and J are TRBV5-1 and TRBJ2-2; D unclear. V gave up 2 bases and J gave up 2 bases, with 10 bases separating them. There are 15 residues in the CDR3. Germline V gene lookup returns CDR1 SGHRS and CDR2 YFSETQ. CDR3 protein: CASSFMAGNTGELFF. The CDR3 region has the DNA TGCGCCAGCAGCTTTATGGCAGGCAACACCGGGGAGCTGTTTTTT.

This rearrangement joins TRBV10-2 to TRBJ2-3; D gene ambiguous. The V gene lost 6 bases and the J gene lost 0 bases, with 10 bases spanning the gap. The V gene's germline CDR1 is WSHSY and CDR2 SAAADI. This CDR3 is built from 14 residues. The CDR3 DNA reads as TGCGCCAGCAGAATGGGGTTCAGCACAGATACGCAGTATTTT. This translates into CASRMGFSTDTQYF.

This chain connects TRBV7-2 to TRBJ1-1; possibly TRBD1 for D (6 bases). The CDR3 totals 15 residues. Trimming removed 0 bases at V and 5 bases at J, with 13 bases between. From germline, CDR1 is SGHTA and CDR2 FQGNSA. Here the CDR3 DNA reads TGTGCCAGCAGCTTAGCGCTGCACAGGGAAACTGAAGCTTTCTTT. It encodes CASSLALHRETEAFF.

The CDR3 bases are TGTGCCATCAGTGTTGGGGGAGACTATGGCTACACCTTC. Its translation is CAISVGGDYGYTF. This chain uses TRBV10-3 with TRBJ1-2; D perhaps matches TRBD1 (5 bases). CDR3 length: 13 residues. Trimming shortened V by 4 bases and J by 3 bases, and 9 bases separated the two germline ends. Germline lookup yields CDR1 ENHRY and CDR2 SYGVKD.

The chain carries TRBV9 and TRBJ2-5, with D perhaps TRBD1 or TRBD2 (7 bases each). This CDR3 is 15 amino acids long. Looked up from germline, CDR1 is SGDLS and CDR2 is YYNGEE. V was clipped by 4 bases and J by 5 bases, with 18 bases between them. The CDR3 spells CASSPGGGSLETQYF. For the CDR3, the DNA is TGTGCCAGCAGCCCAGGGGGGGGCAGTTTGGAGACCCAGTACTTC.

This chain joins TRBV5-4 and TRBJ2-1, with D possibly TRBD2 on 5 matching bases. This CDR3 contains 15 residues. V was clipped by 4 bases and J by 4 bases, with 15 bases between them. Germline CDR1 is SGHNT and CDR2 is YYREEE (reference sequence). The CDR3 loop is CASSPPRAEYNEQFF. The CDR3 region has the DNA TGTGCCAGCAGCCCGCCGCGAGCGGAGTACAATGAGCAGTTCTTC.

This chain connects TRBV5-1 to TRBJ2-3; 8 bases map to TRBD1. The CDR3 totals 12 residues. CDR1 is SGHRS and CDR2 is YFSETQ in the germline V gene. J lost 3 bases, V lost 7 bases, and 1 base had no gene match. In DNA, the CDR3 is TGCGCCAGCTGGACAGGGACAGATACGCAGTATTTT. Translated, it gives CASWTGTDTQYF.